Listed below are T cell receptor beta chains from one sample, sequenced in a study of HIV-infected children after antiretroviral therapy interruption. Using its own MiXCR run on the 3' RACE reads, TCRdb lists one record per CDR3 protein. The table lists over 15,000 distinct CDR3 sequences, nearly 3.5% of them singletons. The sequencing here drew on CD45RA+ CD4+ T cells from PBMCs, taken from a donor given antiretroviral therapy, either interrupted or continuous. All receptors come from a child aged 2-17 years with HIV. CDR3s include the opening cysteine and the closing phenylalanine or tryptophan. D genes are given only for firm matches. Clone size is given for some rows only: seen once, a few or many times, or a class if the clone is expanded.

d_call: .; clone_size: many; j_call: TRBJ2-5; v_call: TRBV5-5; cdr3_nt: TGTGCCAGCAGCCCGAGACAAATAGAGACCCAGTACTTC; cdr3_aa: CASSPRQIETQYF
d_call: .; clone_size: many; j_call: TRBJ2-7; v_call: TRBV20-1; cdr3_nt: TGCAGTGCCCCCCCTAGGGATAGCTCCTACGAGCAGTACTTC; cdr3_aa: CSAPPRDSSYEQYF
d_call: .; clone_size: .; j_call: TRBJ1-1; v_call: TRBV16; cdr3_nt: TGTGCCAGCAGCCCCCAGGGGAGGAACACTGAAGCTTTCTTT; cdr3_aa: CASSPQGRNTEAFF
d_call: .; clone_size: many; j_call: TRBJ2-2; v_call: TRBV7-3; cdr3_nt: TGTGCCAGCAGCCCCGGGCTCGCGAACACCGGGGAGCTGTTTTTT; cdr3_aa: CASSPGLANTGELFF
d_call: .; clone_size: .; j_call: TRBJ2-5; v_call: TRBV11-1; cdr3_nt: TGTGCCAGCAGTTTTGGCAGATCTAACCAAGACACCCAGTACTTT; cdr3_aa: CASSFGRSNQDTQYF
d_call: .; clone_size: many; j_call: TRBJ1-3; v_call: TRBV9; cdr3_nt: TGTGCCAGCAGCGTACAGACCTCTGGAAACACCATATATTTT; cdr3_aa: CASSVQTSGNTIYF
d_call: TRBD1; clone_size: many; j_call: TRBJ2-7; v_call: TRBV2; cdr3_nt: TGTGCCAGCAGTGAGAGGGGACAGGGCTATTACGAGCAGTACTTC; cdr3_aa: CASSERGQGYYEQYF
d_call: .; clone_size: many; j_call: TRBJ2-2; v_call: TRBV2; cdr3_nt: TGTGCCAGCAGAACGGACATATCCGGGGAGCTGTTTTTT; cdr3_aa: CASRTDISGELFF
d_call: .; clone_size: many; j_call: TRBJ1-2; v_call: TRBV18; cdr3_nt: TGTGCCAGCTCACCACCGATAGGAAACTATGGCTACACCTTC; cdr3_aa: CASSPPIGNYGYTF
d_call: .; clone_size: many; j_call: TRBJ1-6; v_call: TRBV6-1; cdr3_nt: TGTGCCAGCAGAACACAGAAGAATTCACCCCTCCACTTT; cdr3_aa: CASRTQKNSPLHF
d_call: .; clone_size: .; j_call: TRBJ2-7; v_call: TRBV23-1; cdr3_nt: TGCGCCAGCAGTCAACCACCGGGACACAGCTCCTACGAGCAGTACTTC; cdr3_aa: CASSQPPGHSSYEQYF
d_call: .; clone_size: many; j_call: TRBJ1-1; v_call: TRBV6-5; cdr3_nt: TGTGCCAGCAGTTACTCGAGGCTCGCAGGGAACGAAGCTTTCTTT; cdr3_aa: CASSYSRLAGNEAFF
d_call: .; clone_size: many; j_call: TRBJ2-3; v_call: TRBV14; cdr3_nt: TGTGCCAGCAGCCAAGATCGGGGAGATACGCAGTATTTT; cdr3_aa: CASSQDRGDTQYF
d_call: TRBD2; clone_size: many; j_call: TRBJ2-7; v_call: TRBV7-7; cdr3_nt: TGTGCCAGCAGCTTAGATTCCAGCGGGGCAGCCGAGCAGTACTTC; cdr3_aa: CASSLDSSGAAEQYF
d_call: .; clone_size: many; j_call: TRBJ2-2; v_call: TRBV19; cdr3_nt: TGTGCCAGTAGTATCGGGACGAACACCGGGGAGCTGTTTTTT; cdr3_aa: CASSIGTNTGELFF
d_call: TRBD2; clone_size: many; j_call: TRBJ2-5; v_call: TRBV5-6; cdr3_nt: TGTGCCAGCAGTCTTAGCGGGGGAGGTCAAGAGACCCAGTACTTC; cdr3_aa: CASSLSGGGQETQYF
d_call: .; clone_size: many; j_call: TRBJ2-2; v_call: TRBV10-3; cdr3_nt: TGTGCCATCAGCGCAGGGTTGACGGACACCGGGGAGCTGTTTTTT; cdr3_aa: CAISAGLTDTGELFF
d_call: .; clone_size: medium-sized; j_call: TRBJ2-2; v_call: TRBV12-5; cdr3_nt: TGTGCTAGTGGTTTGGTATTGAGGAACAGGAACACCGGGGAGCTGTTTTTT; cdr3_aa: CASGLVLRNRNTGELFF
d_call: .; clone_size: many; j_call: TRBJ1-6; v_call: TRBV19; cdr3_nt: TGTGCCAGTTCCGACAGTTCACCCCTCCACTTT; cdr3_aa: CASSDSSPLHF
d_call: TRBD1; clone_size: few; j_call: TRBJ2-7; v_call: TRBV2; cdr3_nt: TGTGCCAGCAGTGCGGGACAGGTGTTTAGCGAGCAGTACTTC; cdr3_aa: CASSAGQVFSEQYF
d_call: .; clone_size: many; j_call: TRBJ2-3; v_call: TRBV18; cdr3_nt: TGTGCCAGCTCACCAGGGACGGGGGCAGATACGCAGTATTTT; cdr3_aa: CASSPGTGADTQYF
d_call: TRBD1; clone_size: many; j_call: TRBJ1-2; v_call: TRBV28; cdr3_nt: TGTGCCAGCAGCTTGTGGACAGGGGGCTTCTATGGCTACACCTTC; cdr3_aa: CASSLWTGGFYGYTF
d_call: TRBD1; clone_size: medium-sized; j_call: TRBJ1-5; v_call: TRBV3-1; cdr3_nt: TGTGCCAGCAGCCAAGATGGGTCAGGGGGTCATCAGCCCCAGCATTTT; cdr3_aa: CASSQDGSGGHQPQHF
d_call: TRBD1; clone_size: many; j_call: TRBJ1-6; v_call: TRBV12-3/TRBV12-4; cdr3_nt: TGTGCCAGCAGTTTAGGGGACAGGGTTCTCTCACCCCTCCACTTT; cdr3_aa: CASSLGDRVLSPLHF
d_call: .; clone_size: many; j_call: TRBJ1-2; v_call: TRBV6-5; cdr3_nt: TGTGCCACCACTAGAGGACAAGGGAACGGGGTCTACACCTTC; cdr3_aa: CATTRGQGNGVYTF
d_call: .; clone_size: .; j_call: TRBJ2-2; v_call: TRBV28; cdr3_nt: TGTGCCAGTCTGGGGCGGCAACGGGAGCTGTTTTTT; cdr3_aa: CASLGRQRELFF
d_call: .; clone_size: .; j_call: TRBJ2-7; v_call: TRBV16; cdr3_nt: TGTGCCAGCTCTTCCGGGACACCGACCTACGAGCAGTACTTC; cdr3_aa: CASSSGTPTYEQYF
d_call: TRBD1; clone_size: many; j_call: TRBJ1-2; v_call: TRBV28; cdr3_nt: TGTGCCAGCAGTTGGCCCCCCGGGACAGGGGATAACTATGGCTACACCTTC; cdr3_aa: CASSWPPGTGDNYGYTF
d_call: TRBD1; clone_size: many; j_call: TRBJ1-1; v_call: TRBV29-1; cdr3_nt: TGCAGCGTAAGGGACAGTAAGAACACTGAAGCTTTCTTT; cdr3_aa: CSVRDSKNTEAFF
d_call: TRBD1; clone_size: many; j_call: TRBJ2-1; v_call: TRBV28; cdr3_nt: TGTGCCAGCAGTACTACCGGGACAGGGGCAGGGAATGAGCAGTTCTTC; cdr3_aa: CASSTTGTGAGNEQFF
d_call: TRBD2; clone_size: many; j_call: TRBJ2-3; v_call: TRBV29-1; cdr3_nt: TGCAGCGGACTAGCGGGGCCCACAGATACGCAGTATTTT; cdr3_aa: CSGLAGPTDTQYF
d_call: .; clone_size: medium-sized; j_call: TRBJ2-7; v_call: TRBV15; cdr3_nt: TGTGCCACCAGCAGAGAATTAGGTATTAATATCGAGCAGTACTTC; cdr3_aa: CATSRELGINIEQYF
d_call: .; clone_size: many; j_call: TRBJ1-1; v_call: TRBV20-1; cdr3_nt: TGCAGTGTTCAAGGCGGGACTGAAGCTTTCTTT; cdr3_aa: CSVQGGTEAFF
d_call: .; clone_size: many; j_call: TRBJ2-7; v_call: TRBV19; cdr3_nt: TGTGCCAGTAGCCCCTCCTACGGCTACGAGCAGTACTTC; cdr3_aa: CASSPSYGYEQYF
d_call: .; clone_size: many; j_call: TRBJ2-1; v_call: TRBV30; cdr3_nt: TGTGCCTGGTCCGGGGCCGCCGGGAATGAGCAGTTCTTC; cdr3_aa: CAWSGAAGNEQFF
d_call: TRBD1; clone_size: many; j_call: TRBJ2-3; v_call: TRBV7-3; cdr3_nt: TGTGCCAGCAGCCCGACCCCCCGCCGGACAGGGAGTCCGGATACGCAGTATTTT; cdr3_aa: CASSPTPRRTGSPDTQYF
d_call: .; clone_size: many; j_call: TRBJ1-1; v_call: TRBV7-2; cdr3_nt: TGTGCCAGCAGCTTAGCAGCAGGGGACTCTGAAGCTTTCTTT; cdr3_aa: CASSLAAGDSEAFF
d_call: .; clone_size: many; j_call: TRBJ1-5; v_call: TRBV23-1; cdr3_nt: TGCGCCATCTCGGGACCCCAGCATTTT; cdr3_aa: CAISGPQHF
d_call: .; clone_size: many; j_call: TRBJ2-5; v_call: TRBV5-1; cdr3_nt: TGCGCCAGCAGCTTGGGCCCGGGAGAGACCCAGTACTTC; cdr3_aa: CASSLGPGETQYF
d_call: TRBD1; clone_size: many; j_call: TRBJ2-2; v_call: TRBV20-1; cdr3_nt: TGCAGTGCCGTACTAGGACAGGGGCGGACCGGGGAGCTGTTTTTT; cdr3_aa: CSAVLGQGRTGELFF
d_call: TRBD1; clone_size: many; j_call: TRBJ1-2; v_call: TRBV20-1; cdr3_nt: TGCAGTGCTAGAAACCACAGGGGGGATCATGGCTACACCTTC; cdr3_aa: CSARNHRGDHGYTF
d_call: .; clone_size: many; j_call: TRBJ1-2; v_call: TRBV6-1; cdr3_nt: TGTGCCAGCAGTCCACGAGAGGGGGGCTACACCTTC; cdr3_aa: CASSPREGGYTF
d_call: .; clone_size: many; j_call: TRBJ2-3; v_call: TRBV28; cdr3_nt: TGTGCCATCCAGCAGTCGGGCATATTCCGAGCTCTAAGCACAGATACGCAGTATTTT; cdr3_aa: CAIQQSGIFRALSTDTQYF
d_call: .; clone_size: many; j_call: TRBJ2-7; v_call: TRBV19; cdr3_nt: TGTGCCAGTAGTCGGACGGGCAGGGACTACGAGCAGTACTTC; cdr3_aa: CASSRTGRDYEQYF
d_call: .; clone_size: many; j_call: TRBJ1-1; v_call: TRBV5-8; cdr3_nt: TGTGCCAGCAGCCAACAAGGGAACAAAGCTTTCTTT; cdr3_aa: CASSQQGNKAFF
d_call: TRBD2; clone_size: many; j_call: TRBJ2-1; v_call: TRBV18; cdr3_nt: TGTGCCAGGTCACTGCGGACTAGCGGGAGTACAGATGAGCAGTTCTTC; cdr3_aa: CARSLRTSGSTDEQFF
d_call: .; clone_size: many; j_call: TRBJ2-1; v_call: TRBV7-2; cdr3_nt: TGTGCCAGCAGCTTGGGGCCGCTACCCTACAATGAGCAGTTCTTC; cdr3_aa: CASSLGPLPYNEQFF
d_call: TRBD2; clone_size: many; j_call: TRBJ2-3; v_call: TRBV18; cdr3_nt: TGTGCCAGCTCACGCGCGGGGGTAACAGATACGCAGTATTTT; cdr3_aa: CASSRAGVTDTQYF
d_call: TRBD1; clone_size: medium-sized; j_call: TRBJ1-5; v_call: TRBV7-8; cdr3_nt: TGTGCCAGCAGCGCCCGGGACAGGGGAAATCAGCCCCAGCATTTT; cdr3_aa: CASSARDRGNQPQHF
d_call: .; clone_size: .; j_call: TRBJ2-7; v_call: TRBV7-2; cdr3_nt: TGTGCCAGCAGCTTAGGTGTAGGGGACCTAAACTCCTACGAGCAGTACTTC; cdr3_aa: CASSLGVGDLNSYEQYF